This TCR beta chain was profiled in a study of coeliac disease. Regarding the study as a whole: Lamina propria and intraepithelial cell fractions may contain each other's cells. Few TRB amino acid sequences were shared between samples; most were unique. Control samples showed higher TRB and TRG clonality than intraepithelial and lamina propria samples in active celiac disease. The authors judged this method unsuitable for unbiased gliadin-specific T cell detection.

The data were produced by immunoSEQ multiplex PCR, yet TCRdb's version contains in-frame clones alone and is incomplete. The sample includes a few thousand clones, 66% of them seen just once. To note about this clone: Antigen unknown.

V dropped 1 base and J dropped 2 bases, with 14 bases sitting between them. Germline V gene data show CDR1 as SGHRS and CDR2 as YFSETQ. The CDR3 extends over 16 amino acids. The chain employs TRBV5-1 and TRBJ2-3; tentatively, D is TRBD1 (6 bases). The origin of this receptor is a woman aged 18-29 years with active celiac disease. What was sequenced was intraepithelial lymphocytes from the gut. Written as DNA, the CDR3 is TGCGCCAGCAGCTTGCGGACAGATTTGGCCACAGATACGCAGTATTTT. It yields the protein CASSLRTDLATDTQYF.